This TCR beta chain was captured by sequencing in a study of beta chain features in type 1 diabetes listed by TCRdb under 2018. About the investigation overall: No differences in mean age, gender distribution, total cell number or subset yield were found between patients and healthy donors. Naive and central memory subsets were obtained from all 30 or so donors, but regulatory and stem cell-like memory subsets were isolated from only 8 patients and roughly 8 healthy donors. A total of some 100,000,000 sorted cells were examined across all samples, and a strong correlation was observed between cell number per subset and RNA yield. The study compared the TCRB repertoires of sorted circulating CD4+ T cell subsets in recently diagnosed type 1 diabetes patients with those in matched healthy donors.

The High Capacity cDNA Reverse Transcription Kit was used to reverse transcribe all of the isolated RNA, meaning that expressed TCRB transcripts were what got sequenced. Deep immunoSEQ sequencing was applied to naive, central memory and regulatory T cell samples, giving an average of about 3.7 million total reads per sample. Sorted cells were lysed in RLT buffer, and RNA was extracted using DNase-treated RNeasy Micro or Mini kits according to cell number. To prevent cross-contamination, each cell subset was processed individually, whereas patient and healthy donor samples were processed jointly. The immunoSEQ multiplex PCR was used to amplify TCRB sequences from cDNA, generating 87-bp fragments that spanned the CDR3 region. Sequencing of the amplicons was performed on the Illumina HiSeq platform. For the original study's pipeline: Synthetic template baselines were used to correct PCR bias computationally, reads within Hamming distance 2 were collapsed together, and singletons that could not be merged were discarded. Reads were aligned to IMGT to assign V, D and J genes, CDR3 length, and insertions or deletions at six rearrangement sites. Within each subset, clonotype counts were normalized to sorted cell number, after which true diversity and Gini coefficients were computed with the tcR R package. The overlap coefficient, calculated on TCRB nucleotide sequences, was used to quantify repertoire sharing. Out-of-frame TCRB sequences from naive cells were analyzed to stand in for the pre-selection repertoire. TCRdb re-hosts the immuneACCESS table, in-frame sequences only. Its copies lack some clones; in the studies checked, an unresolved V gene accounts for under half of them, and the cause for the rest is not known. V, J and clone size are taken as reported in that table, and D and trimming were inferred from the DNA itself. For this sample there are hundreds of thousands of clones; about an eighth appear just once. The top ten clones comprise 0.02% to 0.025% of the sample.

A single peripheral blood draw of approximately 0.11 L on average was collected from each donor into heparinised tubes. Using a panel that included CD45RO, CCR7, CD25, CD127, CD95 and CD27, naive, central memory, regulatory and stem cell-like memory CD4+ T cells were sorted on a BD FACSAria II. Every sorted population had a purity above 98%. Right away, PBMCs were isolated by Lymphoprep density gradient centrifugation and were stained directly, with no culture step. Samples were stained and sorted in pairs, with one healthy donor and one patient per experiment, so that batch effects were minimized. Results and caveats for the whole study, not just this receptor: In all four CD4+ subsets, TCRB CDR3 length was moderately but significantly shorter in type 1 diabetes patients. Patients with type 1 diabetes made fewer insertions and deleted more nucleotides at VDJ recombination sites, implying thymic rearrangement abnormalities. Naive, central memory and regulatory TCRB repertoires appeared more similar among patients than among healthy donors. Because cDNA was sequenced instead of genomic DNA, highly expressing activated cells could be over-represented, though the groups showed no difference in activation or CD3 levels. PCR may preferentially amplify shorter templates, but because patient and control samples were amplified and corrected together, any resulting skew would affect both groups equally. Only small numbers of individuals were included in the HLA sub-analyses, which left unresolved whether HLA type had any influence on TCRB rearrangement.

Only a few counts were recorded for this clone. Its antigen is not yet known. No quality values exist for individual bases; no much larger clone is one base distant. From a lookup of the germline V gene, CDR1 and CDR2 are SGHDN and FVKESK. Including the terminal cysteine and phenylalanine, the CDR3 comprises 14 residues. Only the CDR3 DNA is retained, 42 bases long and in frame from the first base. V lost 2 bases and J lost 8 bases; the stretch between them is 13 bases long. The chain was built from TRBV14 and TRBJ2-1; the D gene assignment is ambiguous. The origin of this receptor is a man aged 18 to 30 with type 1 diabetes. Sequencing input: naive CD4+ T cells from blood. Reading the label with the study, this specimen's cell subset or site is: true naive CD4+ T cells. The DNA sequence follows: TGTGCCAGCAGCCAATATGCATCTCGTCATGAGCAGTTCTTC. This codes for CASSQYASRHEQFF.